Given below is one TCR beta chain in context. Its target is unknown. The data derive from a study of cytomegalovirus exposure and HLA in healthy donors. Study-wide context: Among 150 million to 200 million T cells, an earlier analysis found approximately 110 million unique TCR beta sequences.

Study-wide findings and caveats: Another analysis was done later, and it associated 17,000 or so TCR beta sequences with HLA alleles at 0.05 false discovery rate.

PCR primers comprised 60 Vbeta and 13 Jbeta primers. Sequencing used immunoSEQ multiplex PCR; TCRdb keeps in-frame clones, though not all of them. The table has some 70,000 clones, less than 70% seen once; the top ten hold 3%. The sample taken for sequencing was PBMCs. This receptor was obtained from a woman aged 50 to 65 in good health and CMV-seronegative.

The CDR3: CASSPRTSGRAGWFF. The CDR3 DNA sequence: TGTGCCAGCTCACCAAGGACTAGCGGGAGGGCCGGTTGGTTCTTC. This sequence joins TRBV18 and TRBJ2-1, with 15 bases identical to TRBD2. CDR1 and CDR2 from the germline V gene are KGHSH and LQKENI. The CDR3 extends over 15 amino acids. V trimming: 2 bases; J trimming: 15 bases; junction bases outside the gene matches: 8.